This T cell receptor (beta chain) derives from a study of cytomegalovirus exposure and HLA in healthy donors. Study findings and constraints: 150 or so TCR beta chains were listed as cytomegalovirus-associated.

On this clone: What it binds is not known.

PCR involved 60 Vbeta and 13 Jbeta primers. TCRdb keeps only in-frame clones here, not all; method: immunoSEQ multiplex PCR. The table has about 160,000 clones, 70% to 80% seen once. This CDR3 is 12 amino acids long. J was trimmed by 5 bases and V by 10 bases; bases with no gene match: 7. The germline V gene encodes CDR1 MNHNS and CDR2 SASEGT. The sequence was obtained from a male donor in good health and CMV-seronegative. This chain uses TRBV6-1 with TRBJ2-5, with 7 positions matching TRBD2. Specimen: PBMCs. CDR3 coding DNA: TGTGCCACCGGCGGGAGCGGGGAGACCCAGTACTTC. This gives the protein CATGGSGETQYF.